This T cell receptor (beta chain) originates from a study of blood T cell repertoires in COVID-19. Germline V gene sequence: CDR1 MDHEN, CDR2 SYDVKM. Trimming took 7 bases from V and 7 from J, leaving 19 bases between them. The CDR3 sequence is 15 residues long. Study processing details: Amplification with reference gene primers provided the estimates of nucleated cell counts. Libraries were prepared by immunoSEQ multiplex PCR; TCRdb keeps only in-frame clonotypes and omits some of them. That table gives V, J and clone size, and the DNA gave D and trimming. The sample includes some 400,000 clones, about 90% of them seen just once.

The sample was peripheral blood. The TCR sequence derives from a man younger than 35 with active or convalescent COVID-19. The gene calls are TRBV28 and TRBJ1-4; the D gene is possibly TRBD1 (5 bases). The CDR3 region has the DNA TGTGCCAGCATCACCGGGGGGGTTACAGGTGAAAAACTGTTTTTT. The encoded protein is CASITGGVTGEKLFF.